The 15 T cell receptor beta chains below all came from one sample that was sequenced in a study of Ad26.COV2.S vaccination and SARS-CoV-2 variants. Sequenced by immunoSEQ multiplex PCR; TCRdb stores in-frame clones only, minus some. The sample contains about 440,000 clones, about 92% of which appear only once. Stated treatment: around 19 received Ad26.COV2.S at low or high dose, single or two shots; roughly 5 received placebo; per-sample allocation not given. Sample collection was performed on day 63 after the first vaccine or placebo injection. The specimen was peripheral blood, collected in a trial of Ad26.COV2.S vaccine versus placebo. These receptor sequences come from a person aged 18-65 years who received the Ad26.COV2.S COVID-19 vaccine or a placebo.

V usage is TRBV5-1 and J usage is TRBJ2-2, with D possibly TRBD1 on 5 matching bases. Per the germline V gene, CDR1 is SGHRS and CDR2 is YFSETQ. There are 15 residues in the CDR3. Deletions cut 0 bases from V and 2 bases from J, with 8 bases between. DNA for the CDR3: TGCGCCAGCAGCTTGGAGGGGTTTAACACCGGGGAGCTGTTTTTT. It codes for CASSLEGFNTGELFF.

In the case of this clone: The junction differs from germline at one of its ends, possibly a read error. The V call is TRBV11-2, the J call TRBJ2-7, with D unresolved. This CDR3 contains 14 residues. Germline V CDR1 and CDR2: SGHAT, FQNNGV. As DNA, the CDR3 is TGTGCCAGCAGCTTAGGGCAGGCTACCTACGATCAGTACTTC. This sequence encodes CASSLGQATYDQYF.

The genes are TRBV7-9 and TRBJ1-1, with D possibly being TRBD1 (5 bases). The V and J ends lost 5 bases and 11 bases respectively, with 12 bases between them. The CDR3 totals 11 residues. CDR1 and CDR2 from the germline V gene are SEHNR and FQNEAQ (reference sequence). CDR3 sequence reads: CASSTQGWAFF. The CDR3 DNA reads TGTGCCAGCAGCACCCAGGGTTGGGCTTTCTTT.

This chain uses TRBV23-1 with TRBJ2-5; possible D gene TRBD1, 6 bases. TRBV23-1 is known as an ORF, though its function is uncertain. V was trimmed by 10 bases and J by 5 bases, leaving 17 bases between them. The CDR3 is 13 amino acids. The CDR3 protein is CATSAGTWETQYF. The CDR3 DNA sequence: TGCGCCACCTCCGCCGGGACATGGGAGACCCAGTACTTC.

The chain joins TRBV7-8 to TRBJ1-6; D is uncertain. Germline lookup yields CDR1 SGHVS and CDR2 FQNEAQ. The CDR3 is 14 residues long. Trimming took 2 bases from V and 8 from J, leaving 10 bases between them. This CDR3 is CASSLSTGYSPLHF. CDR3 sequence (DNA): TGTGCCAGCAGCTTAAGTACTGGGTATTCACCCCTCCACTTT.

The V gene is TRBV15, the J gene TRBJ1-4; 10 bases agree with TRBD1. Germline loops: CDR1 LNHNV, CDR2 YYDKDF (reference sequence). V lost 3 bases, J lost 8 bases, and 6 bases stayed unmatched. The CDR3 has 15 amino acids. Here the CDR3 DNA reads TGTGCCACCAGCAGGACAGGGGGCGATGGGGAAAAACTGTTTTTT. Its translation: CATSRTGGDGEKLFF. Full variable domain (remainder filled in from reference TRBV15 and TRBJ1-4): DAMVIQNPRYQVTQFGKPVTLSCSQTLNHNVMYWYQQKSSQAPKLLFHYYDKDFNNEADTPDNFQSRRPNTSFCFLDIRSPGLGDTAMYLCATSRTGGDGEKLFFGSGTQLSVL.

The chain recombines TRBV4-1 with TRBJ2-1; 14 bases match TRBD2. The J segment lost 8 bases and the V segment lost 1 base, leaving 7 bases of the junction unmatched. Per the germline V gene, CDR1 is MGHRA and CDR2 is YSYEKL. The CDR3 is 17 amino acids. Written as DNA, the CDR3 is TGCGCCAGCAGCCAAGTTCAAGGACTAGCGGGAGGAGATGAGCAGTTCTTC. Protein sequence: CASSQVQGLAGGDEQFF.

The chain is built from TRBV7-2 and TRBJ2-7, with D perhaps matching TRBD1 or TRBD2 (6 bases each). CDR1 and CDR2 (germline): SGHTA, FQGNSA. V lost 6 bases and J lost 9, with 12 bases in between. The CDR3 is 11 amino acids. The CDR3 spells CASRGGPGQYF. The CDR3 DNA reads as TGTGCCAGCAGGGGGGGCCCAGGGCAGTACTTC. The complete variable domain, with remaining parts taken from reference TRBV7-2 and TRBJ2-7, reads GAGVSQSPSNKVTEKGKDVELRCDPISGHTALYWYRQSLGQGLEFLIYFQGNSAPDKSGLPSDRFSAERTGGSVSTLTIQRTQQEDSAVYLCASRGGPGQYFGPGTRLTVT.

The V call is TRBV19, the J call TRBJ1-5; no clear D gene. V lost 7 bases and J 1 base, leaving 8 bases between the germline ends. This CDR3 is built from 13 residues. Germline V gene lookup returns CDR1 LNHDA and CDR2 SQIVND (reference sequence). The CDR3 region has the DNA TGTGCCAGTAACAGCGACAGCAATCAGCCCCAGCATTTT. This codes for CASNSDSNQPQHF.

This chain joins TRBV24-1 and TRBJ2-1; possible D gene TRBD1, 6 bases. Germline V gene data show CDR1 as KGHDR and CDR2 as SFDVKD. The CDR3 has 13 residues. The germline V and J ends were trimmed by 7 bases and 5 bases, with 11 bases remaining between them. In DNA form, the CDR3 reads TGTGCCACCAGGGCAGGGGTCCACAATGAGCAGTTCTTC. As protein: CATRAGVHNEQFF.

This clone was observed once. This chain uses TRBV25-1 with TRBJ2-2; D remains ambiguous. This CDR3 is built from 13 residues. Per the germline V gene, CDR1 is MGHDK and CDR2 is SYGVNS. Deletions cut 2 bases from V and 2 bases from J, with 3 bases between. CDR3 protein: CASSEHNTGELFF. DNA for the CDR3: TGTGCCAGCAGTGAACACAACACCGGGGAGCTGTTTTTT. The whole variable domain, remainder taken from reference TRBV25-1 and TRBJ2-2, is EADIYQTPRYLVIGTGKKITLECSQTMGHDKMYWYQQDPGMELHLIHYSYGVNSTEKGDLSSESTVSRIRTEHFPLTLESARPSHTSQYLCASSEHNTGELFFGEGSRLTVL.

A few counts support this clone. V usage is TRBV23-1 and J usage is TRBJ2-7, with 11 bases lining up with TRBD2. TRBV23-1 carries the ORF label, with uncertain function. CDR3 length: 15 amino acids. The ends lost 7 bases at V and 4 bases at J; junction bases unmatched: 9. CDR3 DNA sequence: TGCGCCAGCACATCCAAATCTAGCGGGAGGTACGAGCAGTACTTC. It yields the protein CASTSKSSGRYEQYF.

J is TRBJ1-1 and V is TRBV5-6; D is possibly TRBD1 (6 bases). With 0 bases removed from V and 1 base from J, the gap between germline ends came to 13 bases. Germline V gene sequence: CDR1 SGHDT, CDR2 YYEEEE. The CDR3 spans 16 residues. DNA for the CDR3: TGTGCCAGCAGCTTGGGTCAGGGGAGGTCGAACACTGAAGCTTTCTTT. It specifies CASSLGQGRSNTEAFF.

The chain recombines TRBV5-1 with TRBJ2-5; D not certain. Germline V lookup: CDR1 SGHRS, CDR2 YFSETQ. Trimming cost V 1 base and J 2 bases, with 6 bases left between them. This CDR3 contains 13 residues. Here the CDR3 reads CASSLRRQETQYF. CDR3 DNA sequence: TGCGCCAGCAGCTTGAGGAGACAAGAGACCCAGTACTTC.

CDR3 region: CASSYAGLEAFF. The CDR3 nucleotides are TGTGCCAGCAGTTACGCTGGACTTGAAGCTTTCTTT. V usage is TRBV6-2 or TRBV6-3 and J usage is TRBJ1-1, with D uncertain. The germline gives CDR1 MNHEY, CDR2 SVGEGT. V was trimmed by 2 bases and J by 7 bases, leaving 8 bases between them. The CDR3 is 12 residues long.